A single sample is the source of the 30 T cell receptor beta chains below, sequenced in a study of CD4 T cells in relation to SARS-CoV-2 and coronaviruses. Sequencing was performed with immunoSEQ multiplex PCR; in TCRdb, only in-frame clones are kept and a portion is missing. The data hold 25,000 to 35,000 clones, with around 80% observed a single time. No antigens are known for them. The sample comprised memory CD4+ T cells from PBMCs, cultured in vitro. The receptors were gathered from an adult with COVID-19.

This sequence joins TRBV9 and TRBJ2-7, with a tentative D call TRBD2 (6 bases). There are 14 residues in the CDR3. Trimming removed 4 bases from V and 9 bases from J, with 20 bases in between. Germline CDR1 and CDR2: SGDLS and YYNGEE. CDR3 residues: CASSQVASEYGQYF. DNA of the CDR3: TGTGCCAGCAGCCAGGTGGCTAGCGAGTATGGGCAGTACTTC.

V and J are TRBV10-2 and TRBJ2-7; the match to TRBD1 covers 9 bases. The CDR3 contains 13 residues. Germline CDR1 and CDR2: WSHSY and SAAADI. Trimming removed 5 bases from V and 2 bases from J; junction bases left unmatched: 1. This CDR3 reads CASSRDRAYEQYF. The CDR3 bases are TGCGCCAGCAGTAGGGACAGGGCCTACGAGCAGTACTTC.

The chain carries TRBV7-2 and TRBJ1-4; TRBD1 is a possible D gene (6 bases). V lost 2 bases and J 4 bases, leaving 11 bases between the germline ends. The CDR3 is made up of 15 amino acids. Per germline, CDR1 SGHTA and CDR2 FQGNSA. The CDR3 DNA reads TGTGCCAGCAGCTTAAGGGGGATGGGTAATGAAAAACTGTTTTTT. It specifies CASSLRGMGNEKLFF.

This chain uses TRBV24-1 with TRBJ2-6; D is ambiguous. Germline V gene sequence: CDR1 KGHDR, CDR2 SFDVKD. The V gene lost 5 bases and the J gene lost 0 bases, with 13 bases spanning the gap. The CDR3 loop spans 17 amino acids. CDR3 bases: TGTGCCACCAGTGCATGGCCCAGGAACTCTGGGGCCAACGTCCTGACTTTC. The encoded protein is CATSAWPRNSGANVLTF.

V is TRBV28 and J is TRBJ2-3; no reliable D call. The CDR3 covers 15 residues. Trimming removed 6 bases at V and 2 bases at J, with 15 bases between. CDR1 is MDHEN and CDR2 is SYDVKM in the germline V gene. This chain's CDR3 is CASRLTPAYTDTQYF. The CDR3 coding sequence is TGTGCCAGCAGACTCACTCCGGCGTACACAGATACGCAGTATTTT.

The J gene is TRBJ2-3, the V gene TRBV4-2; D is uncertain. The V gene lost 5 bases and the J gene lost 6 bases, with 9 bases spanning the gap. The CDR3 has 12 residues. Germline CDR1 LGHNA, CDR2 YNFKEQ. CDR3 DNA: TGTGCCAGCAGCTCCCAAACGGATACGCAGTATTTT. It translates to CASSSQTDTQYF.

The V gene is TRBV7-2, the J gene TRBJ2-1; TRBD1 agrees at 7 bases. This CDR3 is 15 amino acids long. The V gene's germline CDR1 is SGHTA and CDR2 FQGNSA. Losses at the gene ends were 1 base for V and 5 bases for J; bases not matched to a gene: 5. The CDR3 here is CASSLEGTVNNEQFF. CDR3 DNA sequence: TGTGCCAGCAGCTTAGAAGGGACAGTAAACAATGAGCAGTTCTTC. The variable domain in full, completed from reference TRBV7-2 and TRBJ2-1, reads GAGVSQSPSNKVTEKGKDVELRCDPISGHTALYWYRQSLGQGLEFLIYFQGNSAPDKSGLPSDRFSAERTGGSVSTLTIQRTQQEDSAVYLCASSLEGTVNNEQFFGPGTRLTVL.

The chain combines TRBV4-2 with TRBJ1-5; perhaps TRBD1 as D (5 bases). The germline gives CDR1 LGHNA, CDR2 YNFKEQ. The CDR3 totals 16 residues. The ends were cut back, 4 bases at V and 2 bases at J, with 15 bases in the middle. The CDR3 DNA is TGTGCCAGCAGCCTCCTCGGGGGATCGGGCAATCAGCCCCAGCATTTT. Translating gives CASSLLGGSGNQPQHF.

This clone was detected a few times. The chain recombines TRBV3-1 (or the pseudogene TRBV3-2) with TRBJ1-2; maybe TRBD1 (5 bases). Germline V gene data show CDR1 as LGHDT and CDR2 as YNNKEL (reference sequence). V dropped 1 base and J dropped 2 bases, with 11 bases sitting between them. The CDR3 is 15 amino acids. The DNA for the CDR3 is TGTGCCAGCAGCCAAGCGAGGGAGGGGAACTATGGCTACACCTTC. Translation gives CASSQAREGNYGYTF.

The chain uses TRBV7-9 and TRBJ2-7; no clear D. The V end was cut by 1 base, the J end by 0 bases, with 7 bases between. Per germline, CDR1 SEHNR and CDR2 FQNEAQ (reference sequence). This CDR3 spans 14 amino acids. As DNA, the CDR3 is TGTGCCAGCAGCTTAGGGGCCAACTCCTACGAGCAGTACTTC. It is translated as CASSLGANSYEQYF.

The J gene is TRBJ1-2, the V gene TRBV28; unclear D gene. V lost 3 bases, J lost 8 bases, and 19 bases lay in between. CDR3 length: 15 amino acids. Germline lookup yields CDR1 MDHEN and CDR2 SYDVKM. CDR3 region: CASSFRTAGPSGYTF. The CDR3 nucleotides read TGTGCCAGCAGTTTTCGAACGGCGGGCCCTTCCGGCTACACCTTC.

The chain joins TRBV20-1 to TRBJ2-7; D is perhaps TRBD2 (7 bases). V lost 6 bases and J 4 bases, leaving 10 bases between the germline ends. The germline V gene encodes CDR1 DFQATT and CDR2 SNEGSKA (reference sequence). CDR3 length: 11 residues. CDR3 DNA: TGCAGTGCAAAGGGGGGGTACGAGCAGTACTTC. It encodes CSAKGGYEQYF.

V usage is TRBV4-3 and J usage is TRBJ2-3; 7 nucleotides align to TRBD2. V was clipped by 4 bases and J by 3 bases; unmatched bases: 19. Germline CDR1 reads LGHNA; CDR2 reads YSLEER. The CDR3 is made up of 19 amino acids. This CDR3 is CASSPEVGGRAYLTDTQYF. The CDR3 DNA follows: TGCGCCAGCAGCCCAGAGGTTGGAGGGAGGGCCTATTTGACAGATACGCAGTATTTT.

The rearrangement uses TRBV19 and TRBJ2-7; maybe TRBD1 (6 bases). V was shortened by 6 bases and J by 6 bases, with 15 bases between the two germline ends. The germline gives CDR1 LNHDA, CDR2 SQIVND (reference sequence). The CDR3 length is 13 residues. CDR3 residues: CASRADRLTEQYF. The CDR3, as DNA: TGTGCCAGTAGAGCAGACAGGCTAACCGAGCAGTACTTC.

V usage is TRBV7-9 and J usage is TRBJ2-1; the match to TRBD2 covers 11 bases. Looked up from germline, CDR1 is SEHNR and CDR2 is FQNEAQ (reference sequence). Germline trimming cut 1 base from V and 6 bases from J; bases unmatched to any gene: 8. The CDR3 contains 17 residues. The CDR3 sequence is CASSLGLAGPPGNEQFF. The CDR3 bases are TGTGCCAGCAGCTTAGGACTAGCGGGGCCACCTGGCAATGAGCAGTTCTTC.

The rearrangement links TRBV19 to TRBJ2-5, with TRBD1 matching 7 bases. Germline V gives CDR1 LNHDA, CDR2 SQIVND (reference sequence). The CDR3 runs to 15 residues. After removal of 6 bases from V and 5 bases from J, the junction contained 12 bases not matched to a gene. This CDR3 is CASSGAGQGQETQYF. In DNA form, the CDR3 reads TGTGCCAGTAGCGGGGCTGGGCAGGGACAGGAGACCCAGTACTTC. Together with reference TRBV19 and TRBJ2-5, the CDR3 gives the full variable domain: DGGITQSPKYLFRKEGQNVTLSCEQNLNHDAMYWYRQDPGQGLRLIYYSQIVNDFQKGDIAEGYSVSREKKESFPLTVTSAQKNPTAFYLCASSGAGQGQETQYFGPGTRLLVL.

The chain uses TRBV6-4 and TRBJ2-1, with 10 bases that match TRBD2. The germline gives CDR1 MRHNA, CDR2 SNTAGT. V trimming: 2 bases; J trimming: 6 bases; junction bases outside the gene matches: 7. The CDR3 sequence is 16 residues long. CDR3 protein: CASSDKSSGSVNEQFF. In DNA, the CDR3 is TGTGCCAGCAGTGACAAATCTAGCGGGAGTGTCAATGAGCAGTTCTTC.

The chain is built from TRBV7-3 and TRBJ2-3; TRBD2 aligns across 8 bases. CDR3 length equals 16 residues. Germline V CDR1 and CDR2: SGHTA, FQGTGA. The V gene end was trimmed by 6 bases and the J gene end by 2 bases; junction bases not matched to a gene: 10. The DNA for the CDR3 is TGTGCCAGCAGTCAAGGCAGCGGGAGCGACACAGATACGCAGTATTTT. Protein product: CASSQGSGSDTDTQYF.

The chain joins TRBV19 to TRBJ2-2, with D possibly being TRBD1 (6 bases). CDR1 and CDR2 from the germline V gene are LNHDA and SQIVND (reference sequence). V was clipped by 3 bases and J by 1 base, with 12 bases between them. The CDR3 covers 16 residues. In nucleotides, the CDR3 is TGTGCCAGTAGTATGGGGACACAAGAGAACACCGGGGAGCTGTTTTTT. It codes for CASSMGTQENTGELFF.

This clone turned up a few times. The V call is TRBV7-8, the J call TRBJ2-7, with no clear D. CDR1 and CDR2 (germline): SGHVS, FQNEAQ. Trimming pared 2 bases from V and 0 bases from J, leaving 17 bases between. This CDR3 spans 17 amino acids. CDR3 DNA sequence: TGTGCCAGCAGCTTATCTGGGTGGATTAGGTCCTCCTACGAGCAGTACTTC. Translation: CASSLSGWIRSSYEQYF. The full variable domain, with the rest looked up from reference TRBV7-8 and TRBJ2-7, is GAGVSQSPRYKVAKRGQDVALRCDPISGHVSLFWYQQALGQGPEFLTYFQNEAQLDKSGLPSDRFFAERPEGSVSTLKIQRTQQEDSAVYLCASSLSGWIRSSYEQYFGPGTRLTVT.

This clone was observed a few times. The chain employs TRBV6-6 and TRBJ2-3; perhaps D is TRBD1 or TRBD2 (5 bases each). V was trimmed by 10 bases and J by 2 bases, leaving 13 bases between them. Germline values: CDR1 MNHNY, CDR2 SVGAGI (reference sequence). CDR3 length: 13 residues. CDR3 DNA sequence: TGTGCCATCGGGGCGGGCCTCACAGATACGCAGTATTTT. It encodes CAIGAGLTDTQYF.

This clone qualifies as medium-sized. J is TRBJ2-2 and V is TRBV4-2; the D gene could be TRBD1 or TRBD2 (5 bases each). This CDR3 is built from 15 residues. Between the trimmed V and J ends, which lost 0 bases and 5 bases, there was a span of 10 bases. CDR1 is LGHNA and CDR2 is YNFKEQ in the germline V gene. The CDR3 spells CASSQEGRETGELFF. DNA of the CDR3: TGTGCCAGCAGCCAAGAGGGCAGGGAGACCGGGGAGCTGTTTTTT.

This clone was picked up a small number of times. CDR3 in DNA: TGTGCCAGCAGTGGGCTATGGACTGACGAGCAGTACTTC. Encoded protein: CASSGLWTDEQYF. J is TRBJ2-7 and V is TRBV2, with D possibly being TRBD2 (5 bases). Trimming removed 4 bases from V and 5 bases from J, with 12 bases in between. Germline V CDR1 and CDR2: SNHLY, FYNNEI. The CDR3 is 13 amino acids.

The rearrangement uses TRBV28 and TRBJ2-7, with D possibly being TRBD1 (6 bases). CDR3 length equals 15 residues. In germline, CDR1 is MDHEN, CDR2 SYDVKM. Deletions cut 6 bases from V and 0 bases from J, with 15 bases between. The chain's CDR3 is CASRYTGHPSYEQYF. In DNA form, the CDR3 reads TGTGCCAGCAGATATACGGGACACCCCTCCTACGAGCAGTACTTC.

The chain has TRBV3-1 (or the pseudogene TRBV3-2) and TRBJ2-7; either TRBD1 or TRBD2 may fit D (5 bases each). V was shortened by 4 bases and J by 2 bases, with 9 bases between the two germline ends. Germline CDR1 reads LGHDT; CDR2 reads YNNKEL (reference sequence). The CDR3 is 13 amino acids. Here the CDR3 reads CASSRDGPYEQYF. DNA for the CDR3: TGTGCCAGCAGCCGGGACGGACCCTACGAGCAGTACTTC.

This clone was counted between two and nine times. The V and J genes are TRBV4-3 and TRBJ2-5; D gene uncertain. The V end was cut by 0 bases, the J end by 3 bases, with 8 bases between. CDR1 and CDR2 (germline): LGHNA, YSLEER. The CDR3 has 14 amino acids. DNA for the CDR3: TGCGCCAGCAGCCAAGATGCCAGAGAAGAGACCCAGTACTTC. Its protein is CASSQDAREETQYF.

The J gene is TRBJ2-2, the V gene TRBV2; 8 bases agree with TRBD1. Trimming took 8 bases from V and 4 from J; bases not matched to a gene: 6. Germline lookup yields CDR1 SNHLY and CDR2 FYNNEI. This CDR3 comprises 14 residues. DNA for the CDR3: TGTGCCAGCTTGGGGGACAGGTTCACCGGGGAGCTGTTTTTT. Translating gives CASLGDRFTGELFF.

The rearrangement links TRBV5-4 to TRBJ2-3, with 9 bases identical to TRBD2. The germline gives CDR1 SGHNT, CDR2 YYREEE (reference sequence). Trimming cost V 3 bases and J 2 bases; bases outside gene matches: 7. The CDR3 runs to 16 residues. The CDR3 is CASSSGLARVTDTQYF. Here the CDR3 DNA reads TGTGCCAGCAGCTCCGGACTAGCGAGAGTCACAGATACGCAGTATTTT.

The J gene is TRBJ2-3, the V gene TRBV7-9, with TRBD2 matching over 8 bases. The CDR3 extends over 17 amino acids. Germline loops: CDR1 SEHNR, CDR2 FQNEAQ (reference sequence). V shed 5 bases and J 2 bases; nucleotides not matched to a gene: 12. CDR3 nucleotides: TGTGCCAGCAGCCCCCGGACTAGCTGGGATCTCACAGATACGCAGTATTTT. It encodes CASSPRTSWDLTDTQYF.

Only a few counts were recorded for this clone. The chain has TRBV20-1 and TRBJ1-5, with 8 positions matching TRBD1. CDR1 is DFQATT, CDR2 SNEGSKA, per germline (reference sequence). With 3 bases clipped from V and 1 base from J, the junction kept 8 bases outside the gene matches. This CDR3 region has 16 residues. The CDR3 region is CSASVRGRRSNQPQHF. Written as DNA, the CDR3 is TGCAGTGCTAGTGTCAGGGGGCGACGGAGCAATCAGCCCCAGCATTTT.